These 12 T cell receptor beta chains came from one sample sequenced in a study of early T cells in non-severe SARS-CoV-2 infection. TCRdb re-derived calls from the 5' RACE reads in MiXCR, one entry per CDR3 protein. The sample contains 42,000 or so distinct CDR3 sequences, approximately 10% of which appear only once. The specimen sequenced was whole blood. These TCRs come from an adult who was a healthcare worker with PCR-confirmed SARS-CoV-2 infection or an uninfected control (not recorded which).

This clonotype is medium-sized (0.01 to 0.1%) by share. The chain has TRBV29-1 and TRBJ2-1; D tentatively fits TRBD1 or TRBD2 (5 bases each). Germline V gene sequence: CDR1 SQVTM, CDR2 ANQGSEA. The CDR3 is made up of 13 amino acids. V gave up 6 bases and J gave up 1 base, with 10 bases separating them. CDR3 sequence: CSVRGVSYNEQFF. Written as DNA, the CDR3 is TGCAGCGTGAGGGGAGTATCCTACAATGAGCAGTTCTTC.

This clonotype was counted ten times or more. This chain uses TRBV28 with TRBJ2-5; D is unresolved. The V end lost 6 bases, the J end lost 4 bases, and 6 bases lay between the germline ends. This CDR3 is built from 11 residues. From germline, CDR1 is MDHEN and CDR2 SYDVKM. CDR3 protein: CASREGETQYF. CDR3 DNA: TGTGCCAGCAGAGAAGGAGAGACCCAGTACTTC.

Ten or more counts support this clonotype. The rearrangement joins TRBV12-3 or TRBV12-4 to TRBJ2-1, with a tentative D call TRBD1 (5 bases). Trimming took off 3 bases at V and 7 bases at J, with 7 bases between the two ends. There are 12 residues in the CDR3. In nucleotides, the CDR3 is TGTGCCAGCAGTTTCGGACAAAATGAGCAGTTCTTC. Translated: CASSFGQNEQFF.

The CDR3 spells CASSPVGLAGESEQYF. For the CDR3, the DNA is TGCGCCAGCAGCCCAGTAGGACTAGCGGGAGAGTCCGAGCAGTACTTC. The genes are TRBV4-3 and TRBJ2-7, with TRBD2 identical over 13 bases. The V segment lost 4 bases and the J segment 6 bases; nucleotides outside the gene matches: 9. The CDR3 extends over 16 amino acids. CDR1 is LGHNA, CDR2 YSLEER, per germline.

This clonotype was seen a handful of times. This chain joins TRBV6-6 and TRBJ1-1; D is unclear. This CDR3 spans 11 amino acids. The V gene's germline CDR1 is MNHNY and CDR2 SVGAGI (reference sequence). Trimming stripped 5 bases from V and 7 bases from J, with 8 bases between. CDR3 DNA: TGTGCCAGCAGTCGGGAGGGTGAAGCTTTCTTT. Its translation is CASSREGEAFF.

Many counts were recorded for this clonotype. V and J are TRBV20-1 and TRBJ1-3, with 7 bases lining up with TRBD1. The CDR3 has 15 amino acids. The germline V gene encodes CDR1 DFQATT and CDR2 SNEGSKA (reference sequence). Trimming cost V 3 bases and J 2 bases; bases outside gene matches: 7. The DNA for the CDR3 is TGCAGTGCTAGGGAACAGGGGAGCACTGGAAACACCATATATTTT. Its translation is CSAREQGSTGNTIYF.

This clonotype came up many times. The rearrangement uses TRBV29-1 and TRBJ2-3, with TRBD2 identical over 9 bases. Germline V CDR1 and CDR2: SQVTM, ANQGSEA. The CDR3 is 13 amino acids. V lost 6 bases to trimming and J lost 13 bases; unmatched junction nucleotides: 14. CDR3 amino acids: CSVADRLAAVKYF. In DNA form, the CDR3 reads TGCAGCGTCGCTGATAGACTAGCGGCGGTTAAGTATTTT.

In this sample, this clonotype turned up many times. The V call is TRBV20-1, the J call TRBJ1-2; D ambiguous. CDR3 length equals 14 residues. Trimming shortened V by 1 base and J by 5 bases, and 14 bases separated the two germline ends. CDR1 and CDR2 (germline): DFQATT, SNEGSKA (reference sequence). The CDR3 DNA reads as TGCAGTGCTAGAGGGGGAGGGAGCCGTTATGGCTACACCTTC. Translation gives CSARGGGSRYGYTF.

The chain recombines TRBV5-4 with TRBJ1-1; 8 nucleotides align to TRBD1. With 4 bases clipped from V and 5 bases from J, the junction kept 13 bases outside the gene matches. The CDR3 loop spans 16 amino acids. Germline loops: CDR1 SGHNT, CDR2 YYREEE (reference sequence). The CDR3: CASSIFPRGRGTEAFF. As DNA, the CDR3 is TGTGCCAGCAGCATTTTTCCCAGGGGGCGCGGTACTGAAGCTTTCTTT.

This clonotype showed up many times. V gene TRBV11-2 combines with J gene TRBJ1-1, with a possible D match to TRBD1 (6 bases). From germline, CDR1 is SGHAT and CDR2 FQNNGV. Trimming left V 5 bases short and J 4 bases short, with 20 bases between. This CDR3 spans 16 amino acids. As DNA, the CDR3 is TGTGCCAGCAGCAAACCCGGCAGGGGTAGGGGCACTGAAGCTTTCTTT. This encodes CASSKPGRGRGTEAFF.

A few counts support this clonotype. The DNA of the CDR3 is TGTGCCAGCAGACTACCCGGAACCGGGGAGCTGTTTTTT. This translates into CASRLPGTGELFF. This rearrangement joins TRBV11-1 to TRBJ2-2, with D uncertain. The CDR3 contains 13 residues. Trimming shortened V by 6 bases and J by 5 bases, and 10 bases separated the two germline ends. Germline V CDR1 and CDR2: SGHAT, FQDESV (reference sequence). Using reference TRBV11-1 and TRBJ2-2 for the parts outside the CDR3, the full variable domain is EAEVAQSPRYKITEKSQAVAFWCDPISGHATLYWYRQILGQGPELLVQFQDESVVDDSQLPKDRFSAERLKGVDSTLKIQPAELGDSAMYLCASRLPGTGELFFGEGSRLTVL.

This clonotype was counted between two and nine times. The chain recombines TRBV24-1 with TRBJ1-5; TRBD1 matches 9 bases. This CDR3 comprises 16 residues. V gave up 4 bases and J gave up 2 bases; unmatched junction bases: 5. The germline V gene has CDR1 KGHDR and CDR2 SFDVKD. The CDR3 sequence: CATSDTGGAGNQPQHF. In DNA form, the CDR3 reads TGTGCCACCAGTGACACAGGGGGCGCGGGCAATCAGCCCCAGCATTTT.